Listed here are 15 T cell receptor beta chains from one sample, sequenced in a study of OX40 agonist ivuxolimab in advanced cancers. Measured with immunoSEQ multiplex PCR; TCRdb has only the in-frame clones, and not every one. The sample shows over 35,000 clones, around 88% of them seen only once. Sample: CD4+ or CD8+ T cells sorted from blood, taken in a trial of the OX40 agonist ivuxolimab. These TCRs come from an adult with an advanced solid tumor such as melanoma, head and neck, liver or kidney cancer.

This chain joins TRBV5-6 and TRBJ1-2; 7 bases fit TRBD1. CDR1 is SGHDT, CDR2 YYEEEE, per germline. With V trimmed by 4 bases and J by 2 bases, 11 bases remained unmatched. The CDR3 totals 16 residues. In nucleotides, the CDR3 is TGTGCCAGCAGCCCGGGACAGTTCAGGACCAACTATGGCTACACCTTC. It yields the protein CASSPGQFRTNYGYTF.

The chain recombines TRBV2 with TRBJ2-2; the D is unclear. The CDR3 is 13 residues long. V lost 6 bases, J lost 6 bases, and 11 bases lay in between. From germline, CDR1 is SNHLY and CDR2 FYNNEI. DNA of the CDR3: TGTGCCAGCAGCCTCGCCCACTCCGGGGAGCTGTTTTTT. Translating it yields CASSLAHSGELFF.

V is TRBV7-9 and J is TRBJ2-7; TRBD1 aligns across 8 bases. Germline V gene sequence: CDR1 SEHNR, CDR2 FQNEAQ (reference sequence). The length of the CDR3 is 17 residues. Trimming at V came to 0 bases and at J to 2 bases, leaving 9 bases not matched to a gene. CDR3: CASSLASWDRSAYEQYF. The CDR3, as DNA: TGTGCCAGCAGCTTAGCTTCCTGGGACAGGTCGGCCTACGAGCAGTACTTC.

CDR3 in DNA: TGTGCCAGCAGCGTAACGCATGAGCAGTTCTTC. Protein sequence: CASSVTHEQFF. V gene TRBV9 combines with J gene TRBJ2-1; D unclear. This CDR3 is 11 amino acids long. The V gene's germline CDR1 is SGDLS and CDR2 YYNGEE. V lost 1 base, J lost 8 bases, and 4 bases lay in between.

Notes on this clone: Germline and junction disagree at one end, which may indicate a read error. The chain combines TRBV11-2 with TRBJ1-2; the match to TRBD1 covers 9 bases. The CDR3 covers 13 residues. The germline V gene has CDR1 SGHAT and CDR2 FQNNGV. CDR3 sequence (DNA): TGTGCCAGCAGCTATACCGGGGACAGGGATGCTTCCTTC. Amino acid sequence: CASSYTGDRDASF.

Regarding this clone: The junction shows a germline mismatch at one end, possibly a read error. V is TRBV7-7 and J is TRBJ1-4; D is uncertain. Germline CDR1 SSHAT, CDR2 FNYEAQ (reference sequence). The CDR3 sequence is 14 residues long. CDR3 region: CASSPRTGNEKLFF. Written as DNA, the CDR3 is TGTGCTAGCAGCCCCCGGACGGGTAATGAAAAACTGTTTTTT. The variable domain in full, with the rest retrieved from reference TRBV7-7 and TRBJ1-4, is GAGVSQSPRYKVTKRGQDVTLRCDPISSHATLYWYQQALGQGPEFLTYFNYEAQPDKSGLPSDRFSAERPEGSISTLTIQRTEQRDSAMYRCASSPRTGNEKLFFGSGTQLSVL.

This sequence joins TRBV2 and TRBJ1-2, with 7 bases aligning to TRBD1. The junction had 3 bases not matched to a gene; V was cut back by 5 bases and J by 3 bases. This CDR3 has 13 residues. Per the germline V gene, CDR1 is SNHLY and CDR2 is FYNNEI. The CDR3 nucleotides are TGTGCCAGCAGTTCCGGGACAGACTATGGCTACACCTTC. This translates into CASSSGTDYGYTF.

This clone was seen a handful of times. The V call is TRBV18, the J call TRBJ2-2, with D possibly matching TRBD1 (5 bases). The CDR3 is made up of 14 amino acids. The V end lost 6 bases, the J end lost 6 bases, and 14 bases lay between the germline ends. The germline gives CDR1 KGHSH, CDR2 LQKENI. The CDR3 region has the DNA TGTGCCAGCTCCGGCAATAGGGGCGCCGGGGAGCTGTTTTTT. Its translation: CASSGNRGAGELFF.

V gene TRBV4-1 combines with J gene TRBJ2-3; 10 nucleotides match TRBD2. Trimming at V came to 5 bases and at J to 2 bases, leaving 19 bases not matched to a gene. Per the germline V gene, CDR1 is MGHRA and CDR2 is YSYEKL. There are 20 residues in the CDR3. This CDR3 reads CASSSRGAVAGGDPTDTQYF. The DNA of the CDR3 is TGCGCCAGCAGCTCCCGTGGGGCAGTAGCGGGGGGAGACCCCACAGATACGCAGTATTTT.

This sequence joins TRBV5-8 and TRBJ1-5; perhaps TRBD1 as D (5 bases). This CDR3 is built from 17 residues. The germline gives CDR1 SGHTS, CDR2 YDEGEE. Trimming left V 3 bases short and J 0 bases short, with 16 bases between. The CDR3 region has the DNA TGTGCCAGCAGCTCCCCCCTAAGGGGTTATAGCAATCAGCCCCAGCATTTT. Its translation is CASSSPLRGYSNQPQHF.

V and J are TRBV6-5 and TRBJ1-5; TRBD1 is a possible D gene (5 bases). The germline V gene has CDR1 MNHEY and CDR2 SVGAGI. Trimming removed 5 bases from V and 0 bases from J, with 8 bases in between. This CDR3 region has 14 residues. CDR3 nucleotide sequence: TGTGCCAGCAGTAGGGGCCGTAGCAATCAGCCCCAGCATTTT. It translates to CASSRGRSNQPQHF.

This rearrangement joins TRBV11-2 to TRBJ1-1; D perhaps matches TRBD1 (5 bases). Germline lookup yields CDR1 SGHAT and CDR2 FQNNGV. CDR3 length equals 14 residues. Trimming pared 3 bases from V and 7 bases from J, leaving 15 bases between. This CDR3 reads CASSFPTGRREAFF. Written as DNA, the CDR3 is TGTGCCAGCAGCTTCCCCACGGGACGCCGTGAAGCTTTCTTT. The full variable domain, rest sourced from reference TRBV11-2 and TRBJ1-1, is EAGVAQSPRYKIIEKRQSVAFWCNPISGHATLYWYQQILGQGPKLLIQFQNNGVVDDSQLPKDRFSAERLKGVDSTLKIQPAKLEDSAVYLCASSFPTGRREAFFGQGTRLTVV.

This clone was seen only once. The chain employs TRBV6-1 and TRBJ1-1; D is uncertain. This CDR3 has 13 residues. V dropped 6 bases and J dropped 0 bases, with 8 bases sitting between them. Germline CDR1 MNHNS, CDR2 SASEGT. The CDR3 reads CASRQSLNTEAFF. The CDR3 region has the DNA TGTGCCAGCAGGCAGAGCCTGAACACTGAAGCTTTCTTT.

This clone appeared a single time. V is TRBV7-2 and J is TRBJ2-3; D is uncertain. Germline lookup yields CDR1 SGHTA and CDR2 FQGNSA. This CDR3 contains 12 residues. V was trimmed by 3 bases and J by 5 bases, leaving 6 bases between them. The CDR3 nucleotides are TGTGCCAGCAGCTTTGCGAAAGATACGCAGTATTTT. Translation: CASSFAKDTQYF.

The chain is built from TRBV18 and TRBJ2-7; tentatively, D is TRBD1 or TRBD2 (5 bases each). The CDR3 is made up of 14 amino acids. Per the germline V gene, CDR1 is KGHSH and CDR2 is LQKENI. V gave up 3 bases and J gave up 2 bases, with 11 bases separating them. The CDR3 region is CASSPGRDPYEQYF. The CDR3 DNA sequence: TGTGCCAGCTCACCTGGCAGGGACCCCTACGAGCAGTACTTC. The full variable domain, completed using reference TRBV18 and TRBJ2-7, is NAGVMQNPRHLVRRRGQEARLRCSPMKGHSHVYWYRQLPEEGLKFMVYLQKENIIDESGMPKERFSAEFPKEGPSILRIQQVVRGDSAAYFCASSPGRDPYEQYFGPGTRLTVT.